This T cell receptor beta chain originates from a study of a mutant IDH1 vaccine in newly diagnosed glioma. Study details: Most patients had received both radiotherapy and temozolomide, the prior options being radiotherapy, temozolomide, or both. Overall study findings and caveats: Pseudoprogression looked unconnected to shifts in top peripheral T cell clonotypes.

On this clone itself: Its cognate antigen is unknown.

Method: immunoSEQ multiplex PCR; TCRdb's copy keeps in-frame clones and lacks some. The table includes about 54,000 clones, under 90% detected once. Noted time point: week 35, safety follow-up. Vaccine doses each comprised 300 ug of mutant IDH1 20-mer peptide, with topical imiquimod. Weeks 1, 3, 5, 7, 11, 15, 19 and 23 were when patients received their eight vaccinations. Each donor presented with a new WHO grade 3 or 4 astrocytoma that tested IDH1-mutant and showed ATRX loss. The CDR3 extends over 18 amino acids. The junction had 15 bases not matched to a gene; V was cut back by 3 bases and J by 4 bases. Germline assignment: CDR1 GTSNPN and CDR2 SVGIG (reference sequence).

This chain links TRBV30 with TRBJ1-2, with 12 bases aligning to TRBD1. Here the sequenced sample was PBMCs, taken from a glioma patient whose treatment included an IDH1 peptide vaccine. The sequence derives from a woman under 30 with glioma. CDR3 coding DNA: TGTGCCTGGAGGCCGGGACAGGGGGCGCCGGGGGGTCTCTATGGCTACACCTTC. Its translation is CAWRPGQGAPGGLYGYTF.